These T cell receptor beta chains were read from a single sample in a study of CD8 T cells in Susac syndrome. TCRdb itself ran the immunoSEQ multiplex PCR reads through MiXCR, one entry per CDR3 protein. The sample contains some 140,000 distinct CDR3 sequences, under 95% of which appear only once. The sample was CD8+ T cells from PBMCs. These receptors all come from a human donor with multiple sclerosis. Each CDR3 is given with its conserved first and last residue. The D gene is left open where the match is weak. Only some rows state a clone size, as once, few, many or a class for expanded clones.

d_call	clone_size	j_call	v_call	cdr3_aa	cdr3_nt
TRBD1	once	TRBJ2-2	TRBV27	CASSLFARGTGELFF	TGTGCCAGCAGTTTATTTGCCAGGGGGACCGGGGAGCTGTTTTTT
-	-	TRBJ2-3	TRBV5-1	CASSLEGTDTQYF	TGCGCCAGCAGCTTGGAAGGGACAGATACGCAGTATTTT
-	-	TRBJ1-5	TRBV28	CASSLRSVGNQPQHF	TGTGCCAGCAGTTTACGCAGTGTTGGCAATCAGCCCCAGCATTTT
-	-	TRBJ2-7	TRBV13	CASSFRDKSYEQYF	TGTGCCAGCAGCTTCCGGGACAAATCCTACGAGCAGTACTTC
-	-	TRBJ1-1	TRBV30	CAWSSMGWNEAFF	TGTGCCTGGAGTTCTATGGGGTGGAACGAAGCTTTCTTT
-	-	TRBJ2-7	TRBV2	CASSDRVRYEQYF	TGTGCCAGCAGTGACCGGGTACGCTACGAGCAGTACTTC
-	-	TRBJ2-7	TRBV13	CASSLAGERSSYEQYF	TGTGCCAGCAGCTTAGCAGGGGAGAGGAGCTCCTACGAGCAGTACTTC
-	-	TRBJ2-1	TRBV4-1	CASSSLHEQFF	TGCGCCAGCAGCTCCCTGCACGAGCAGTTCTTC
-	-	TRBJ2-5	TRBV7-7	CASSQGLVETQYF	TGTGCCAGCAGCCAGGGACTTGTGGAGACCCAGTACTTC
-	-	TRBJ2-7	TRBV4-1	CASSPGPGDYEQYF	TGCGCCAGCAGCCCCGGGCCGGGAGACTACGAGCAGTACTTC
-	-	TRBJ2-7	TRBV12-3/TRBV12-4	CASSDGISSYEQYF	TGTGCCAGCAGTGACGGGATTAGCTCCTACGAGCAGTACTTC
TRBD1	-	TRBJ1-1	TRBV20-1	CSARGPQGSTEAFF	TGCAGTGCTAGAGGACCACAGGGGAGCACTGAAGCTTTCTTT
-	-	TRBJ2-5	TRBV5-6	CASSGDGSQETQYF	TGTGCCAGCAGCGGTGACGGATCCCAAGAGACCCAGTACTTC
-	once	TRBJ2-2	TRBV27	CASSFALTGELFF	TGTGCCAGCAGTTTCGCACTCACCGGGGAGCTGTTTTTT
TRBD2	-	TRBJ2-7	TRBV27	CASSLRTSGYEQYF	TGTGCCAGCAGTCTCCGGACTAGCGGCTACGAGCAGTACTTC
-	few	TRBJ2-7	TRBV29-1	CSVEAPLGSEQYF	TGCAGCGTTGAGGCCCCGCTGGGTTCCGAGCAGTACTTC
-	-	TRBJ2-1	TRBV5-6	CASSFEHEQFF	TGTGCCAGCAGCTTTGAACATGAGCAGTTCTTC
-	-	TRBJ2-5	TRBV12-3/TRBV12-4	CASSLPATRETQYF	TGTGCCAGCAGTTTACCGGCCACAAGAGAGACCCAGTACTTC
-	-	TRBJ2-7	TRBV28	CASSLSRNEQYF	TGTGCCAGCAGTTTATCAAGGAACGAGCAGTACTTC
-	-	TRBJ2-2	TRBV4-3	CASSEGVQLNTGELFF	TGCGCCAGCAGCGAAGGGGTGCAGCTGAACACCGGGGAGCTGTTTTTT
-	-	TRBJ2-3	TRBV12-3/TRBV12-4	CASTPGTSSTDTQYF	TGTGCCAGCACCCCTGGGACGTCTAGCACAGATACGCAGTATTTT
-	-	TRBJ1-1	TRBV7-9	CASSSTTINTEAFF	TGTGCCAGCAGCTCAACCACGATTAACACTGAAGCTTTCTTT
TRBD1	-	TRBJ1-2	TRBV6-5	CASSRQGEGYTF	TGTGCCAGCAGCAGACAGGGAGAGGGCTACACCTTC
-	-	TRBJ2-1	TRBV4-1	CASSQGSDFSSYNEQFF	TGCGCCAGCAGCCAAGGCTCTGACTTTAGCTCCTACAATGAGCAGTTCTTC
-	-	TRBJ2-7	TRBV28	CASSPTGTPYEQYF	TGTGCCAGCAGTCCTACCGGGACACCTTACGAGCAGTACTTC
-	-	TRBJ2-1	TRBV2	CASNWIHEQFF	TGTGCCAGCAACTGGATTCATGAGCAGTTCTTC
TRBD2	-	TRBJ2-7	TRBV3-1	CASSQDLRVAGRYEQYF	TGTGCCAGCAGCCAAGATCTAAGGGTAGCGGGACGCTACGAGCAGTACTTC
-	-	TRBJ2-1	TRBV7-9	CASSLEGGDEQFF	TGTGCCAGCAGCTTAGAGGGGGGGGATGAGCAGTTCTTC
-	-	TRBJ2-7	TRBV4-3	CASSQEYGSGSSEQYF	TGCGCCAGCAGCCAAGAGTATGGAAGCGGATCATCCGAGCAGTACTTC
TRBD1	-	TRBJ1-1	TRBV19	CASSTGGDTEAFF	TGTGCCAGTAGTACAGGGGGCGACACTGAAGCTTTCTTT
-	-	TRBJ2-1	TRBV20-1	CSASLRGVFRNNEQFF	TGCAGTGCTTCACTCAGGGGCGTGTTCCGTAACAATGAGCAGTTCTTC
-	-	TRBJ2-2	TRBV12-3/TRBV12-4	CASSFELLNTGELFF	TGTGCCAGCAGTTTTGAGCTACTCAACACCGGGGAGCTGTTTTTT
-	-	TRBJ2-7	TRBV12-3/TRBV12-4	CASSQKSSYEQYF	TGTGCCAGCAGTCAAAAGAGCTCCTACGAGCAGTACTTC
TRBD1	-	TRBJ2-7	TRBV27	CASRLGTGAYEQYF	TGTGCCAGCAGGCTAGGGACAGGGGCCTACGAGCAGTACTTC
-	-	TRBJ1-2	TRBV14	CASSQDPGFYGYTF	TGTGCCAGCAGCCAAGATCCAGGATTCTATGGCTACACCTTC
-	-	TRBJ2-1	TRBV5-4	CASSSPTGANEQFF	TGTGCCAGCAGCTCCCCGACGGGAGCCAATGAGCAGTTCTTC
-	-	TRBJ2-2	TRBV29-1	CSVDRPNTGELFF	TGCAGCGTTGATCGCCCGAACACCGGGGAGCTGTTTTTT
TRBD1	-	TRBJ2-1	TRBV4-2	CASSQGQGGNEQFF	TGTGCCAGCAGCCAAGGACAGGGGGGTAATGAGCAGTTCTTC
TRBD1	-	TRBJ2-7	TRBV13	CASSRTGGGSSYEQYF	TGTGCCAGCAGCAGGACAGGGGGCGGTTCATCCTACGAGCAGTACTTC
TRBD2	-	TRBJ2-1	TRBV6-2/TRBV6-3	CASSTSLGRESAAEQFF	TGTGCCAGCAGCACCTCCTTGGGGCGGGAGTCCGCCGCTGAGCAGTTCTTC
-	-	TRBJ2-7	TRBV5-4	CASSLFGPSDEQYF	TGTGCCAGCAGCTTGTTCGGGCCCTCGGACGAGCAGTACTTC
-	-	TRBJ1-4	TRBV29-1	CSGRGLGEKLFF	TGCAGCGGGAGAGGACTGGGTGAAAAACTGTTTTTT
TRBD2	-	TRBJ2-3	TRBV6-1	CASSWEVSGTQDTQYF	TGTGCCAGCAGCTGGGAGGTTAGCGGGACGCAGGATACGCAGTATTTT
-	-	TRBJ2-1	TRBV9	CASSVAVSSYNEQFF	TGTGCCAGCAGCGTAGCGGTTAGCTCCTACAATGAGCAGTTCTTC
TRBD1	-	TRBJ1-2	TRBV25-1	CASSELTGVLGYTF	TGTGCCAGCAGTGAATTGACAGGGGTACTGGGCTACACCTTC
-	-	TRBJ2-7	TRBV6-5	CASSEILATTYEQYF	TGTGCCAGCAGCGAGATTCTAGCCACTACCTACGAGCAGTACTTC
TRBD1	-	TRBJ1-1	TRBV4-1	CASSDSGQGDTEAFF	TGCGCCAGCAGCGACTCGGGACAGGGGGACACTGAAGCTTTCTTT
TRBD1	-	TRBJ1-1	TRBV10-3	CAILQGTEAFF	TGTGCCATACTACAGGGGACTGAAGCTTTCTTT
-	-	TRBJ2-4	TRBV7-8	CASSFSSPADGYIQYF	TGTGCCAGCAGCTTCTCATCGCCCGCCGACGGATACATTCAGTACTTC
TRBD2	few	TRBJ2-7	TRBV7-9	CASSSQTSGAYEQYF	TGTGCCAGCAGCTCGCAGACTAGCGGGGCCTACGAGCAGTACTTC
-	-	TRBJ2-2	TRBV7-6	CASSFLGAGELFF	TGTGCCAGCAGCTTTCTAGGGGCCGGGGAGCTGTTTTTT
-	once	TRBJ2-7	TRBV6-1	CASSEVDSWEQYF	TGTGCCAGCAGTGAAGTGGACTCTTGGGAGCAGTACTTC
-	-	TRBJ2-5	TRBV29-1	CSVDGSGTQYF	TGCAGCGTTGATGGGAGCGGGACCCAGTACTTC
-	-	TRBJ2-3	TRBV28	CASSLTGLANTDTQYF	TGTGCCAGCAGTTTAACCGGCCTAGCGAACACAGATACGCAGTATTTT
TRBD2	-	TRBJ2-4	TRBV20-1	CSARDPRLAAHKNIQYF	TGCAGTGCTAGAGATCCTCGACTAGCGGCCCACAAAAACATTCAGTACTTC
TRBD1	-	TRBJ1-5	TRBV27	CASSSTGEYSNQPQHF	TGTGCCAGCAGTTCCACAGGGGAGTATAGCAATCAGCCCCAGCATTTT
-	-	TRBJ1-1	TRBV24-1	CATRGGGEAFF	TGTGCCACCAGGGGAGGCGGTGAAGCTTTCTTT
-	-	TRBJ1-5	TRBV19	CASSDSTGPYQPQHF	TGTGCCAGTAGTGATTCTACAGGGCCCTATCAGCCCCAGCATTTT
TRBD1	-	TRBJ1-2	TRBV7-9	CASSWDREGGYTF	TGTGCCAGCAGCTGGGACAGGGAAGGAGGCTACACCTTC